This TCR beta chain was captured by sequencing in a study of blood T cell repertoires in COVID-19 (dated by TCRdb to 2020 to 2021). Context from the whole study: Collaborator samples came from the United States, Italy and Spain and covered acute and convalescent phases of COVID-19. Samples came from the ongoing ImmuneRACE study (first 160 participants) plus 1,254 subjects from 6 global collaborators. The prospective study material was composed of cDNA or gDNA derived from T cells, B-cell-depleted T cells, or PBMCs. Sample metadata almost always included a de-identified subject ID, COVID-19 status, age in years and sex. A freely available public database, intended as a resource for researchers studying the immune response to SARS-CoV-2, is where the repertoires were released. The dataset comprised deeply sampled blood TCRbeta repertoires from subjects exposed to, actively infected with, or recovered from COVID-19. Where HLA class I and class II types were available, the types were taken from metadata supplied by the sample provider, not from assay-based typing. Results and caveats for the whole study, not just this receptor: Clinical and demographic metadata were provided uncurated, with the amount varying by source and participant.

TCRbeta CDR3 regions were amplified from genomic DNA using the immunoSEQ Assay, a bias-controlled multiplex PCR. The published analysis was carried out like this. The number of nucleated cells in each sample was estimated from the amplification of reference gene primers within the assay. To quantify the absolute abundance of each unique TCRbeta CDR3 rearrangement, sequence reads were collapsed and filtered. For each sample, productive Simpson clonality was calculated by taking the square root of Simpson's diversity index across productive rearrangements. Held by TCRdb, this immuneACCESS table contains in-frame sequences only and omits some clones. Under half of the omission traces to an unresolved V gene where checked; the cause of the rest is unknown. V, J and clone size derive from that table, while D and trimming were established from the DNA sequence. This sample is represented by approximately 200,000 clones; 88% of them were singletons. Around 3.8% of the sample belongs to the ten largest clones.

Participants in the prospective study were enrolled through a virtual design, were aged roughly 18 to 100 years, and lived in 20 to 30 United States geographic areas. To assign participants to cohorts, the prospective study relied on clinical history that participants themselves reported in a screening survey and a study questionnaire. Exposed participants had been in contact, within 2 weeks of entering the study, with a person who had a PCR-confirmed or clinician-diagnosed case of COVID-19. Mobile phlebotomists in the prospective study collected whole blood, serum and a nasopharyngeal or oropharyngeal swab from every participant. Additional blood draws and questionnaires over an approximately two-month period could optionally be provided by prospective study participants. Blood samples from the prospective study were shipped frozen or at room temperature prior to DNA extraction. Note on this clone: Its antigen has not been determined. Base quality data are lacking; no much larger clone is found one base away.

Germline trimming: 6 bases from V, 6 bases from J; junction bases outside gene matches: 4. CDR1 is given as KGHDR and CDR2 as SFDVKD, both from the germline V gene. Including cysteine and phenylalanine, the CDR3 has 14 amino acids. The only DNA kept is the CDR3, 42 bases in frame from the first base. The rearranged chain carries TRBV24-1 and TRBJ2-1; 10 nucleotides in the junction match TRBD1. The clonotype originates from a woman in her thirties who had been exposed to COVID-19. The specimen sequenced was PBMCs or T cells enriched from blood (not recorded which). The CDR3 protein: CATSSGTGANEQFF. The DNA is TGTGCCACCAGTAGCGGGACAGGGGCCAATGAGCAGTTCTTC.